Below, 5 T cell receptor beta chains from the same sample are listed, as sequenced in a study of shared clonotypes between healthy human individuals. The method was immunoSEQ multiplex PCR; TCRdb's version includes in-frame clones alone and lacks a portion of them. The sample has over a million clones; about 98.5% are singletons. The sample comprised naive CD4+ T cells sorted from blood. Subset given: CD45RA+ positively selected. The receptor source for this set is a man aged 25-45 years in good health.

The rearrangement joins TRBV11-3 to TRBJ2-2, with D uncertain. CDR1 is SGHNT and CDR2 is YENEEA in the germline V gene. Trimming shortened V by 0 bases and J by 2 bases, and 7 bases separated the two germline ends. This CDR3 has 15 amino acids. The CDR3 sequence: CASSLDGYNTGELFF. The CDR3 nucleotides are TGTGCCAGCAGCTTAGATGGCTATAACACCGGGGAGCTGTTTTTT.

A remark on this clone: Relative to the germline gene, one junction end is altered; a read error may explain this. The chain joins TRBV2 to TRBJ1-4; no reliable D call. This CDR3 is 13 amino acids long. CDR1 is SNHLY, CDR2 FYNNEI, per germline. CDR3 bases: TGTGCCAGCAGCGAAGCATTCGGAGGGAAACTGTTTTTT. It codes for CASSEAFGGKLFF.

The rearrangement links TRBV18 to TRBJ1-3; D is possibly TRBD1 (6 bases). Looked up from germline, CDR1 is KGHSH and CDR2 is LQKENI. The CDR3 consists of 15 residues. The V and J ends lost 5 bases and 3 bases respectively, with 14 bases between them. In DNA, the CDR3 is TGTGCCAGCTCAACAACCGGGACACTTGGAAACACCATATATTTT. The encoded protein is CASSTTGTLGNTIYF.

The rearrangement links TRBV19 to TRBJ2-5; 10 bases match TRBD1. CDR3 length equals 14 residues. The V gene end was trimmed by 5 bases and the J gene end by 7 bases; junction bases not matched to a gene: 7. Germline CDR1 and CDR2: LNHDA and SQIVND (reference sequence). CDR3: CASSAGTGARTQYF. DNA for the CDR3: TGTGCCAGTAGTGCGGGGACAGGGGCCCGGACCCAGTACTTC.

The J gene is TRBJ2-3, the V gene TRBV5-4; D is tentatively TRBD1 or TRBD2 (6 bases each). Germline-derived CDR1 and CDR2 are SGHNT and YYREEE (reference sequence). The CDR3 covers 15 residues. V gave up 4 bases and J gave up 3 bases, with 15 bases separating them. CDR3 nucleotide sequence: TGTGCCAGCAGCCTGACGGCGGGACAAACAGATACGCAGTATTTT. Protein: CASSLTAGQTDTQYF.